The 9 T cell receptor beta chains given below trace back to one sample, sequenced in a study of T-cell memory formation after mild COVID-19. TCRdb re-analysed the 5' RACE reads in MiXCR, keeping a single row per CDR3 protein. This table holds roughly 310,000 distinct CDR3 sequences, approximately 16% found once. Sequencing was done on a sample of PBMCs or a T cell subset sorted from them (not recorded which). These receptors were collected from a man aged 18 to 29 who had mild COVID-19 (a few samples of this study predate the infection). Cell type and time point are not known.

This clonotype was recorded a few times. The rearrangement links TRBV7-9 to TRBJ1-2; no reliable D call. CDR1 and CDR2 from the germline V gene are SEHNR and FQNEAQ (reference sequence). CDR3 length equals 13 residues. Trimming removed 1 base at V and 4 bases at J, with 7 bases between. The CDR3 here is CASSLEYSYGYTF. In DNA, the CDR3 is TGTGCCAGCAGCTTAGAATACAGCTATGGCTACACCTTC.

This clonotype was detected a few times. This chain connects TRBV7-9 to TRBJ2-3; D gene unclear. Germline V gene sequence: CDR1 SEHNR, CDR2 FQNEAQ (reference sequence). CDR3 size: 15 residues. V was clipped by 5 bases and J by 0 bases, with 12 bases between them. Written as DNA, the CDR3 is TGTGCCAGCAGCGTCCCGGGCGATAGCACAGATACGCAGTATTTT. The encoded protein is CASSVPGDSTDTQYF.

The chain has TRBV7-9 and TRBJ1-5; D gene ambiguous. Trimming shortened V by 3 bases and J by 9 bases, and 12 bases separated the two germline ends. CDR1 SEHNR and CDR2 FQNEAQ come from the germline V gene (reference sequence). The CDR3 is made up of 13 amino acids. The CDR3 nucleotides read TGTGCCAGCAGCTTGGAAGTCGAGGCGCCCCAGCATTTT. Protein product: CASSLEVEAPQHF.

This CDR3 reads CSAREILGGPLNTEAFF. The CDR3 DNA is TGCAGTGCTAGAGAGATTCTCGGGGGGCCTTTGAACACTGAAGCTTTCTTT. This chain links TRBV20-1 with TRBJ1-1, with D tentatively TRBD1 (6 bases). The CDR3 loop spans 17 amino acids. V lost 0 bases and J lost 0, with 17 bases in between. The germline V gene encodes CDR1 DFQATT and CDR2 SNEGSKA (reference sequence).

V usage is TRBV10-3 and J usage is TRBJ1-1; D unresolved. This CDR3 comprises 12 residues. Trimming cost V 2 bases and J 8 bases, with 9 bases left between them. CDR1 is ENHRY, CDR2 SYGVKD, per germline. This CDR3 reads CAISEPGIEAFF. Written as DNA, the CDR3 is TGTGCCATCAGTGAGCCCGGGATCGAAGCTTTCTTT.

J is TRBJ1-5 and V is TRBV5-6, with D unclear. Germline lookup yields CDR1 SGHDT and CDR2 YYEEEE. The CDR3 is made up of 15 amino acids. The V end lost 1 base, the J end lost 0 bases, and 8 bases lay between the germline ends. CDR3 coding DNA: TGTGCCAGCAGCTTGTGGGCAGCTAGCAATCAGCCCCAGCATTTT. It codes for CASSLWAASNQPQHF. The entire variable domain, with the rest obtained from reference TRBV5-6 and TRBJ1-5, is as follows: DAGVTQSPTHLIKTRGQQVTLRCSPKSGHDTVSWYQQALGQGPQFIFQYYEEEERQRGNFPDRFSGHQFPNYSSELNVNALLLGDSALYLCASSLWAASNQPQHFGDGTRLSIL.

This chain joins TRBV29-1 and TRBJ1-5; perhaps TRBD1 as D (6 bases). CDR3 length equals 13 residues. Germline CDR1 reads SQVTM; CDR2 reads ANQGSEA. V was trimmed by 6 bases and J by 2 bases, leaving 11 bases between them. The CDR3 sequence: CSVGKGGNQPQHF. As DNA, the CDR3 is TGCAGCGTGGGCAAGGGGGGCAATCAGCCCCAGCATTTT.

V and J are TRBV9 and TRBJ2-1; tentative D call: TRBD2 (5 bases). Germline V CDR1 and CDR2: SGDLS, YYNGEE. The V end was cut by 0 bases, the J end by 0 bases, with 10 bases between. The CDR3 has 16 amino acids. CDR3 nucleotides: TGTGCCAGCAGCGTAGCGACGGGGAGCTCCTACAATGAGCAGTTCTTC. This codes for CASSVATGSSYNEQFF.

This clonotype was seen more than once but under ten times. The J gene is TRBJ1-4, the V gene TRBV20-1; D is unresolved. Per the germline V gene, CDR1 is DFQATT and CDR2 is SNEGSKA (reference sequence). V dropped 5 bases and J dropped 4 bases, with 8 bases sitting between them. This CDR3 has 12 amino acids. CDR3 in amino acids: CSAEEINEKLFF. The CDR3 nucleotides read TGCAGTGCTGAAGAAATTAATGAAAAACTGTTTTTT.